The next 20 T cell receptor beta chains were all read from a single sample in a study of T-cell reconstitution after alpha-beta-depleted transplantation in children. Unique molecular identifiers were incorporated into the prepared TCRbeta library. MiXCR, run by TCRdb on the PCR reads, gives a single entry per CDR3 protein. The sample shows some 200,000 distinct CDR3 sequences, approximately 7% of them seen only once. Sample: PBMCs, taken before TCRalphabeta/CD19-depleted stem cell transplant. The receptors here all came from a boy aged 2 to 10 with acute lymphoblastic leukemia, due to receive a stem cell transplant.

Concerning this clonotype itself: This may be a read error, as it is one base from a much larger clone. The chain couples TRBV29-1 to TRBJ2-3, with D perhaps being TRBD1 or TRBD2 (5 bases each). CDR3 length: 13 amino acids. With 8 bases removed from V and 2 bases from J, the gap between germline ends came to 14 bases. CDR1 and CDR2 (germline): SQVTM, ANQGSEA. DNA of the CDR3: TGCAGCTTCCAGGTGGGGACCACAGATACGCAGTATTTT. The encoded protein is CSFQVGTTDTQYF.

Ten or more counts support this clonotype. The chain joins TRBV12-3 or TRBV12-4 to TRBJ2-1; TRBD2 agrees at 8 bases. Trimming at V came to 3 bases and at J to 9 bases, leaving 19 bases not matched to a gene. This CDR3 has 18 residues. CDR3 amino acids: CASSFPLLAVQEGSEQFF. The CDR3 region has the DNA TGTGCCAGCAGTTTCCCATTACTAGCGGTACAAGAGGGGTCTGAGCAGTTCTTC.

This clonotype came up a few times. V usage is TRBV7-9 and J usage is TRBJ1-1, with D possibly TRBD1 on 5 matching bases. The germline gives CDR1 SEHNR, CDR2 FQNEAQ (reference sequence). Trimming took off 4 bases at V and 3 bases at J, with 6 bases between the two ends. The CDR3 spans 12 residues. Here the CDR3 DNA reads TGTGCCAGCAGCTCACAGGACACTGAAGCTTTCTTT. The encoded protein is CASSSQDTEAFF.

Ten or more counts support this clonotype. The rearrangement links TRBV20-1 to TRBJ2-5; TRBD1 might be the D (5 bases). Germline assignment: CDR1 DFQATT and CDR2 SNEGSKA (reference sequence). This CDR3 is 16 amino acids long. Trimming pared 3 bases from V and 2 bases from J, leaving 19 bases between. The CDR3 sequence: CSASRKTAHSQETQYF. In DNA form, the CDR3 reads TGCAGTGCTAGCCGCAAGACAGCGCACTCACAAGAGACCCAGTACTTC.

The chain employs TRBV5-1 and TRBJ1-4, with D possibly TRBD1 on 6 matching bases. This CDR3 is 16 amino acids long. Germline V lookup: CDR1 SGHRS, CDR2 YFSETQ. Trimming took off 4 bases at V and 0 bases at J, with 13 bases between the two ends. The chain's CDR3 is CASSPSRGTTNEKLFF. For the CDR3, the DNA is TGCGCCAGCAGCCCCTCCAGGGGCACAACTAATGAAAAACTGTTTTTT. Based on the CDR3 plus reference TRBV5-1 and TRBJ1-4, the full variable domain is KAGVTQTPRYLIKTRGQQVTLSCSPISGHRSVSWYQQTPGQGLQFLFEYFSETQRNKGNFPGRFSGRQFSNSRSEMNVSTLELGDSALYLCASSPSRGTTNEKLFFGSGTQLSVL.

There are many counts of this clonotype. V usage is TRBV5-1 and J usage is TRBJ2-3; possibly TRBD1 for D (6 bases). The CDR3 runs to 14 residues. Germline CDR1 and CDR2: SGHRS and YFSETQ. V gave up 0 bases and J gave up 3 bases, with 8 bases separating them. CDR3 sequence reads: CASSLEQGTDTQYF. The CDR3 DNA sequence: TGCGCCAGCAGCTTGGAACAGGGAACAGATACGCAGTATTTT.

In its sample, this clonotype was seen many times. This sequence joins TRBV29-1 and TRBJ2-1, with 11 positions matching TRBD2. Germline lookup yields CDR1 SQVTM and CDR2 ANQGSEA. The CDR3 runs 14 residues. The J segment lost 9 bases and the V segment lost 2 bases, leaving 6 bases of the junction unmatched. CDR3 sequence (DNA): TGCAGCGTTGAATTTACTAGCGGGAGTAGTGAGCAGTTCTTC. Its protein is CSVEFTSGSSEQFF.

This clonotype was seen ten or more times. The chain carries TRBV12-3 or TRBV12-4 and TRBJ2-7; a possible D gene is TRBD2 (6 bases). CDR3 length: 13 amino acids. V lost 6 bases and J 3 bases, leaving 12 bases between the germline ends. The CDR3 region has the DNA TGTGCCAGCAGCTACTCCGGGAGCTACGAGCAGTACTTC. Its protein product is CASSYSGSYEQYF.

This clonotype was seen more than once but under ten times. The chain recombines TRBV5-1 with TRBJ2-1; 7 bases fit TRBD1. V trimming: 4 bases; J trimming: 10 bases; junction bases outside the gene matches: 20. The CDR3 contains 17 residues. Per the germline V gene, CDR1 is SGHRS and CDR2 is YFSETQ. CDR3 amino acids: CASSAQPQGTVYYEQFF. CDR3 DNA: TGCGCCAGCAGCGCCCAACCACAGGGGACAGTGTACTACGAGCAGTTCTTC.

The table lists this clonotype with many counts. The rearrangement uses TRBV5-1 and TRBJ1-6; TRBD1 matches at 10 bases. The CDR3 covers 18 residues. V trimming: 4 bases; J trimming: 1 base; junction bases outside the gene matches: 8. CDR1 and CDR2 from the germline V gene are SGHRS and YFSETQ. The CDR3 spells CASSPTDRGKSYNSPLHF. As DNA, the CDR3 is TGCGCCAGCAGCCCTACGGACAGGGGGAAATCCTATAATTCACCCCTCCACTTT.

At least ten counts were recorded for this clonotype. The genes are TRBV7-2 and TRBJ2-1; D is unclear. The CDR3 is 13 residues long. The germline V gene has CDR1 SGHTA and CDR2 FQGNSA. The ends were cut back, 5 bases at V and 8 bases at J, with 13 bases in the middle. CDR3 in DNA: TGTGCCAGCAGCCTGGGGAATGGCGATGAGCAGTTCTTC. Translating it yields CASSLGNGDEQFF.

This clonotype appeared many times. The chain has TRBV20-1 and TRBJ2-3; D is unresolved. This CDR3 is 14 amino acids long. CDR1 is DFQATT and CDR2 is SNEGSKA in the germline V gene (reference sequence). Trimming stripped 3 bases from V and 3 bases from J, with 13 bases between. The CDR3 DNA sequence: TGCAGTGCTAGTCCCCCGACGATGACAGATACGCAGTATTTT. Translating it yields CSASPPTMTDTQYF.

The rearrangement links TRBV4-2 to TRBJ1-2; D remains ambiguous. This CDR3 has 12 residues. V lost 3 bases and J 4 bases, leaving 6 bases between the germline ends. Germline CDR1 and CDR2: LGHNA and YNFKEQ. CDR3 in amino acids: CASSHRFYGYTF. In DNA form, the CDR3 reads TGTGCCAGCAGCCACAGGTTCTATGGCTACACCTTC.

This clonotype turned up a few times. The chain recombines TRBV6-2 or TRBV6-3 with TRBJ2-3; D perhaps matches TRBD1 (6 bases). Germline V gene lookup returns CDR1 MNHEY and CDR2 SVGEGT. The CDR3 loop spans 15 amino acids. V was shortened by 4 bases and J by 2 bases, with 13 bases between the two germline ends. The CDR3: CASSSTGGVTDTQYF. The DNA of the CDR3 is TGTGCCAGCAGTTCGACAGGCGGAGTCACAGATACGCAGTATTTT.

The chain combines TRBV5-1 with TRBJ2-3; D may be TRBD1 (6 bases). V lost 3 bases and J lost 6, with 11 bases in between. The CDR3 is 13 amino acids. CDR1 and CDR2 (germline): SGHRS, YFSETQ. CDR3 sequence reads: CASSSDSFDTQYF. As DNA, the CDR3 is TGCGCCAGCAGCTCGGACAGTTTCGATACGCAGTATTTT. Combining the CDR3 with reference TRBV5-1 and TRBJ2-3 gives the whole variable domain KAGVTQTPRYLIKTRGQQVTLSCSPISGHRSVSWYQQTPGQGLQFLFEYFSETQRNKGNFPGRFSGRQFSNSRSEMNVSTLELGDSALYLCASSSDSFDTQYFGPGTRLTVL.

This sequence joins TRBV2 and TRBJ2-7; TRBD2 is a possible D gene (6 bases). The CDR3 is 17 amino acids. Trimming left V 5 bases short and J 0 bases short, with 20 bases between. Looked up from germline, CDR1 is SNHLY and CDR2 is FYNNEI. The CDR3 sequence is CASSPYPGVESSYEQYF. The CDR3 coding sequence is TGTGCCAGCAGTCCCTACCCGGGAGTGGAGAGCTCCTACGAGCAGTACTTC. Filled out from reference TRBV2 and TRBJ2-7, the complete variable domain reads EPEVTQTPSHQVTQMGQEVILRCVPISNHLYFYWYRQILGQKVEFLVSFYNNEISEKSEIFDDQFSVERPDGSNFTLKIRSTKLEDSAMYFCASSPYPGVESSYEQYFGPGTRLTVT.

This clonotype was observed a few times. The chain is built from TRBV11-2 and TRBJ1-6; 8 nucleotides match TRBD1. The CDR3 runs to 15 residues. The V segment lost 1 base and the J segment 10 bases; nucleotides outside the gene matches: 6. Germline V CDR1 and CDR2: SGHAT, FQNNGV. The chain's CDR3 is CASSLVQGADSPLHF. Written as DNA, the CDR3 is TGTGCCAGCAGCTTAGTTCAGGGGGCGGACTCACCCCTCCACTTT.

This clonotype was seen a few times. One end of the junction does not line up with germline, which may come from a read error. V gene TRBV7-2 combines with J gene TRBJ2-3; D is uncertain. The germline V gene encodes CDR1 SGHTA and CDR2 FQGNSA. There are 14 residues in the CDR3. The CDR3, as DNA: TGTGCCAGCACCTTACGGGTTAACCCAGATACGCAGTATTTT. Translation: CASTLRVNPDTQYF.

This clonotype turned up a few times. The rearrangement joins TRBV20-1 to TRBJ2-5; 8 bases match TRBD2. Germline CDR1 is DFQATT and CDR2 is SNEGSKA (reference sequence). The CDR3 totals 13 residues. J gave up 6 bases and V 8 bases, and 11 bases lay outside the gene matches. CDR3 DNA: TGCAGTCGGGAGGGCGTCCAGCGGCAGACCCAGTACTTC. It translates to CSREGVQRQTQYF.

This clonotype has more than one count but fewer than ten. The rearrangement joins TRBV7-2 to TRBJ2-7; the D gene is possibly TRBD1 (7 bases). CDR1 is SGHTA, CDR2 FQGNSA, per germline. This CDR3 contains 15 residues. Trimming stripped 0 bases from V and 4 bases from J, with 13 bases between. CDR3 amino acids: CASSLASQGGYEQYF. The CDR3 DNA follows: TGTGCCAGCAGCTTAGCCAGCCAGGGGGGATACGAGCAGTACTTC.